This T cell receptor (beta chain) was captured by sequencing in a study of control samples from healthy donors and cancer patients. The CDR3 has 15 residues. V was pared by 3 bases and J by 3 bases, with 1 base of the junction left unmatched. Germline assignment: CDR1 KGHDR and CDR2 SFDVKD. Repertoires were generated with immunoSEQ multiplex PCR, while TCRdb's copy carries only in-frame clones and drops some. The table includes some 37,000 clones, 90% to 95% detected once. This TCR derives from a woman in her 50s in good health. The chain recombines TRBV24-1 with TRBJ1-2, with 12 bases fitting TRBD1. Sequenced sample: blood. This chain's CDR3 is CATSDGTGGHYGYTF. As DNA, the CDR3 is TGTGCCACCAGTGATGGGACAGGGGGCCACTATGGCTACACCTTC.